This entry features one T cell receptor (beta chain) sequence. The antigen is not known. The sample originates from a study of cytomegalovirus exposure and HLA in healthy donors. Study in general: Both the roughly 120 validation repertoires and the 600 to 750 first-cohort repertoires used the same platform, as reported by a later analysis. Study results and caveats: Generally TCR sequences proved uncommon, though certain public TCRs appeared in numerous donors.

Donors came from a validation cohort of fewer than 150 subjects, distinct from the first 666-subject cohort. The CDR3 is made up of 14 amino acids. The germline V gene has CDR1 SGHRS and CDR2 YFSETQ. V was cut by 8 bases and J by 4 bases, with 16 bases left in between. Sequenced by immunoSEQ multiplex PCR; TCRdb stores in-frame clones only, minus some. The data contain about 310,000 clones, roughly 86% of them singletons. The clonotype was recovered from a man in his thirties or forties in good health and CMV-seronegative. This chain connects TRBV5-1 to TRBJ1-3; D gene ambiguous. Source material: PBMCs. CDR3: CASSDRGWGNTIYF. The CDR3 bases are TGCGCCAGTTCGGACCGGGGATGGGGAAACACCATATATTTT.